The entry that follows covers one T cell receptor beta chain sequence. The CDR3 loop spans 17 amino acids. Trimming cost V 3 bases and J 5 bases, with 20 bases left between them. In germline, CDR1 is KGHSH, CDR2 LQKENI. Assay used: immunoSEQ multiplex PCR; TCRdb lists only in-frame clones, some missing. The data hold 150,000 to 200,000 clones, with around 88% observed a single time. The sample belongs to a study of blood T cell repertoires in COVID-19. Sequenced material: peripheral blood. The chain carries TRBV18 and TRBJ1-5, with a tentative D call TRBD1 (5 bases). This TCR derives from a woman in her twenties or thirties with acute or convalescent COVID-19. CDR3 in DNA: TGTGCCAGCTCACCGAGAGTTGTGGAGGGGTTTCATCAGCCCCAGCATTTT. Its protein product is CASSPRVVEGFHQPQHF.